The clone carrying this TCR beta chain was found a few times. Its antigen remains unknown. Any patient presenting with uncontrolled infection, other autoimmune disease, pregnancy or lactation was left out. Cells are PBMCs isolated from more than 8.5 ml of fresh blood. Regions amplified from RNA transcripts were the TCR beta CDR3 regions. First-round RT-PCR targeting the TCR CDR3 was performed with the HTBI primer set. Using its own MiXCR run on the multiplex PCR reads, TCRdb lists one record per CDR3 protein. In the table there are approximately 590,000 distinct CDR3 sequences, 15% to 17% of which are singletons. CDR3 length: 19 amino acids. Per germline, CDR1 SNHLY and CDR2 FYNNEI. V was trimmed by 1 base and J by 5 bases, leaving 26 bases between them. This sample was included in a study of T cells in Graves' hyperthyroidism and ophthalmopathy. Study-wide points: Peripheral blood also featured most of the thyroid clonotypes expanded above 0.001.

The sequenced sample was blood. The V gene is TRBV2, the J gene TRBJ1-2; the D gene is possibly TRBD1 (6 bases). This clonotype was obtained from a woman in her twenties or thirties with Graves' hyperthyroidism. This CDR3 is CASSEEGPGAGELVYGYTF. CDR3 coding DNA: TGTGCCAGCAGTGAAGAAGGGCCTGGGGCAGGGGAACTTGTTTATGGCTACACCTTC. The whole variable domain, remainder taken from reference TRBV2 and TRBJ1-2, is EPEVTQTPSHQVTQMGQEVILRCVPISNHLYFYWYRQILGQKVEFLVSFYNNEISEKSEIFDDQFSVERPDGSNFTLKIRSTKLEDSAMYFCASSEEGPGAGELVYGYTFGSGTRLTVV.